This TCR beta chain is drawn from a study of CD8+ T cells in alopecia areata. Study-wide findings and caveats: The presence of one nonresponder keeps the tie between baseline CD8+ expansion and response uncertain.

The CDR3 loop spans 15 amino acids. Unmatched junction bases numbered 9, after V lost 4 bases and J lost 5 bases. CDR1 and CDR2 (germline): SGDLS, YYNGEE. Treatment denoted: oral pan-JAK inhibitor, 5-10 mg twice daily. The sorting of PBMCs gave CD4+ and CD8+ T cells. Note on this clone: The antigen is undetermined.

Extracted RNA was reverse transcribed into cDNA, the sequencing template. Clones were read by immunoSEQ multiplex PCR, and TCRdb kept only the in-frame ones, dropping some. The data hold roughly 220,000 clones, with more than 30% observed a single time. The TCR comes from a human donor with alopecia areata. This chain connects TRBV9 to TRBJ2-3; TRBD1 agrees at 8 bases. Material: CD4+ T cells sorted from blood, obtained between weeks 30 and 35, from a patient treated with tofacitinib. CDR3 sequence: CASSSRTGIGDTQYF. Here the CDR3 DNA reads TGTGCCAGCAGCTCGAGGACAGGGATTGGAGATACGCAGTATTTT.